Below are 19 T cell receptor beta chains sequenced from a single sample in a study of T cell responses to AZD1222 COVID-19 vaccine. Measured with immunoSEQ multiplex PCR; TCRdb has only the in-frame clones, and not every one. Of under 200,000 clones in the sample, 80% to 95% were seen once. This specimen was peripheral blood, taken on day 0 of AZD1222 vaccination. The receptors here all came from an adult in good health.

The V gene is TRBV21-1, the J gene TRBJ1-2. TRBV21-1 is classified as a pseudogene. The CDR3 loop spans 13 amino acids. CDR3 sequence: CASSPRGADGYTF. CDR3 coding DNA: TGTGCCAGCAGCCCTCGGGGGGCTGATGGCTACACCTTC.

The chain joins TRBV4-1 to TRBJ1-1, with 7 positions matching TRBD1. CDR3 length: 15 amino acids. Germline CDR1 reads MGHRA; CDR2 reads YSYEKL. The V segment lost 3 bases and the J segment 2 bases; nucleotides outside the gene matches: 6. In DNA form, the CDR3 reads TGCGCCAGCAGCCATCCCCGGGACAGAAACACTGAAGCTTTCTTT. Its translation is CASSHPRDRNTEAFF.

This chain uses TRBV6-2 or TRBV6-3 with TRBJ1-5; the D gene is possibly TRBD1 (5 bases). V shed 0 bases and J shed 8 bases, with 14 bases lying between them. CDR3 length: 15 residues. CDR1 is MNHEY, CDR2 SVGEGT, per germline. In DNA form, the CDR3 reads TGTGCCAGCAGTTACTCGGTTGGGGGGAATGAGCCCCAGCATTTT. Residues: CASSYSVGGNEPQHF.

The chain joins TRBV14 to TRBJ1-6, with a weak D call TRBD1 (6 bases). CDR3 length: 15 amino acids. Trimming shortened V by 4 bases and J by 3 bases, and 10 bases separated the two germline ends. CDR1 and CDR2 from the germline V gene are SGHDN and FVKESK. CDR3 in DNA: TGTGCCAGCAGCCGTCGACAGGACTATAATTCACCCCTCCACTTT. Translated, it gives CASSRRQDYNSPLHF.

The rearrangement uses TRBV5-1 and TRBJ2-2; 10 nucleotides match TRBD2. This CDR3 spans 16 amino acids. Germline assignment: CDR1 SGHRS and CDR2 YFSETQ. The V and J ends lost 0 bases and 3 bases, in that order; junction bases with no gene match: 2. The CDR3 sequence: CASSLDGLADTGELFF. CDR3 sequence (DNA): TGCGCCAGCAGCTTGGACGGACTAGCGGACACCGGGGAGCTGTTTTTT.

The chain uses TRBV9 and TRBJ2-1; TRBD1 is a possible D gene (6 bases). CDR3 length: 16 residues. V was pared by 3 bases and J by 2 bases, with 15 bases between. CDR1 and CDR2 from the germline V gene are SGDLS and YYNGEE. The CDR3 loop is CASSGEQGGAYNEQFF. As DNA, the CDR3 is TGTGCCAGCAGCGGCGAACAGGGTGGGGCCTACAATGAGCAGTTCTTC.

V is TRBV6-1 and J is TRBJ2-5; 11 bases fit TRBD2. The CDR3 has 15 amino acids. Germline V gene sequence: CDR1 MNHNS, CDR2 SASEGT. The J segment lost 1 base and the V segment lost 2 bases, leaving 0 bases of the junction unmatched. The CDR3 loop is CASSELAGGQETQYF. CDR3 nucleotides: TGTGCCAGCAGTGAACTAGCGGGAGGCCAAGAGACCCAGTACTTC.

The chain employs TRBV19 and TRBJ1-1, with D possibly TRBD1 on 6 matching bases. CDR3 length: 13 residues. V was cut by 4 bases and J by 5 bases, with 11 bases left in between. Germline V gene lookup returns CDR1 LNHDA and CDR2 SQIVND (reference sequence). Written as DNA, the CDR3 is TGTGCCAGTAGTAAGGGGGTGCGGACTGAAGCTTTCTTT. Its translation: CASSKGVRTEAFF.

J is TRBJ2-1 and V is TRBV11-3; 11 nucleotides match TRBD2. V was clipped by 5 bases and J by 3 bases; unmatched bases: 3. CDR3 length: 15 residues. Germline loops: CDR1 SGHNT, CDR2 YENEEA. The CDR3 DNA reads as TGTGCCAGCAGCCGTGGGACTAGCGGCTACAATGAGCAGTTCTTC. Its protein is CASSRGTSGYNEQFF. Full variable domain (missing parts from reference TRBV11-3 and TRBJ2-1): EAGVVQSPRYKIIEKKQPVAFWCNPISGHNTLYWYLQNLGQGPELLIRYENEEAVDDSQLPKDRFSAERLKGVDSTLKIQPAELGDSAVYLCASSRGTSGYNEQFFGPGTRLTVL.

This sequence joins TRBV10-1 and TRBJ1-4, with a possible D match to TRBD1 (6 bases). CDR3 length equals 15 residues. V was shortened by 3 bases and J by 9 bases, with 17 bases between the two germline ends. CDR1 is WNHNN, CDR2 SYGVQD, per germline (reference sequence). The CDR3, as DNA: TGCGCCAGCAGTGACGGAGTGGGGGCCGGCCAAAAACTGTTTTTT. Protein: CASSDGVGAGQKLFF.

J is TRBJ2-7 and V is TRBV27; no reliable D call. The CDR3 length is 13 residues. The V gene's germline CDR1 is MNHEY and CDR2 SMNVEV (reference sequence). Deletions cut 4 bases from V and 4 bases from J, with 11 bases between. CDR3 coding DNA: TGTGCCAGCAGTTCCGGTCCTGGGTACGAGCAGTACTTC. Its protein product is CASSSGPGYEQYF.

V usage is TRBV27 and J usage is TRBJ2-3; 9 nucleotides line up with TRBD1. CDR3 length: 15 residues. Germline V CDR1 and CDR2: MNHEY, SMNVEV (reference sequence). Germline trimming cut 5 bases from V and 3 bases from J; bases unmatched to any gene: 6. CDR3 nucleotides: TGTGCCAGCAGTCCTTCGGGACAGGGAACAGATACGCAGTATTTT. This sequence encodes CASSPSGQGTDTQYF.

The CDR3 here is CASSHTIGSGGSGSPLHF. The CDR3 DNA reads as TGCGCCAGCAGCCACACGATAGGGTCAGGGGGTTCAGGATCACCCCTCCACTTT. The chain has TRBV4-1 and TRBJ1-6; TRBD1 matches at 7 bases. The CDR3 extends over 18 amino acids. Germline lookup yields CDR1 MGHRA and CDR2 YSYEKL. With V trimmed by 3 bases and J by 10 bases, 18 bases remained unmatched.

V and J are TRBV6-2 or TRBV6-3 and TRBJ1-2, with D unresolved. Germline V lookup: CDR1 MNHEY, CDR2 SVGEGT. The V and J ends lost 2 bases and 4 bases respectively, with 11 bases between them. The CDR3 runs to 14 residues. For the CDR3, the DNA is TGTGCCAGCAGTTACGGGCCAACGATCTATGGCTACACCTTC. Protein: CASSYGPTIYGYTF.

The chain employs TRBV19 and TRBJ2-5, with a possible D match to TRBD2 (6 bases). Germline values: CDR1 LNHDA, CDR2 SQIVND (reference sequence). The CDR3 length is 17 residues. V was clipped by 0 bases and J by 5 bases, with 19 bases between them. CDR3 amino acids: CASSIDSSVPTAETQYF. For the CDR3, the DNA is TGTGCCAGTAGTATAGATTCTAGCGTCCCCACGGCGGAGACCCAGTACTTC.

As for this clone: The junction departs from germline at one end; a sequencing error may be responsible. The V and J genes are TRBV24-1 and TRBJ2-1, with D possibly being TRBD2 (6 bases). CDR1 and CDR2 (germline): KGHDR, SFDVKD. CDR3 length equals 12 residues. The CDR3 loop reads CATSDPGTGIVF. For the CDR3, the DNA is TGTGCCACCAGTGATCCCGGGACTGGGATTGTCTTC.

V gene TRBV10-3 combines with J gene TRBJ1-2, with D tentatively TRBD1 (5 bases). This CDR3 is built from 15 residues. Between the trimmed V and J ends, which lost 0 bases and 4 bases, there was a span of 12 bases. Germline CDR1 and CDR2: ENHRY and SYGVKD. The CDR3 DNA reads TGTGCCATCAGTGAGTCACAACAGGCCTCCTATGGCTACACCTTC. It codes for CAISESQQASYGYTF.

The CDR3 DNA reads as TGTGCCAGTAGTACCCCCACAGGGGCAGGTTTCGGCGAGCAGTACTTC. Protein sequence: CASSTPTGAGFGEQYF. J is TRBJ2-7 and V is TRBV19; TRBD1 matches 7 bases. The CDR3 has 16 amino acids. Germline V gene sequence: CDR1 LNHDA, CDR2 SQIVND (reference sequence). V shed 4 bases, J shed 6 bases, and the junction held 15 bases outside the gene matches.

This chain links TRBV14 with TRBJ2-7; D tentatively reads TRBD1 or TRBD2 (5 bases each). This CDR3 spans 15 amino acids. The germline V and J ends were trimmed by 2 bases and 2 bases, with 13 bases remaining between them. The germline V gene has CDR1 SGHDN and CDR2 FVKESK. The CDR3 here is CASSQIRDGTYEQYF. The CDR3 DNA sequence: TGTGCCAGCAGCCAAATCCGGGACGGGACCTACGAGCAGTACTTC. Full variable domain (outside the CDR3, taken from reference TRBV14 and TRBJ2-7): EAGVTQFPSHSVIEKGQTVTLRCDPISGHDNLYWYRRVMGKEIKFLLHFVKESKQDESGMPNNRFLAERTGGTYSTLKVQPAELEDSGVYFCASSQIRDGTYEQYFGPGTRLTVT.